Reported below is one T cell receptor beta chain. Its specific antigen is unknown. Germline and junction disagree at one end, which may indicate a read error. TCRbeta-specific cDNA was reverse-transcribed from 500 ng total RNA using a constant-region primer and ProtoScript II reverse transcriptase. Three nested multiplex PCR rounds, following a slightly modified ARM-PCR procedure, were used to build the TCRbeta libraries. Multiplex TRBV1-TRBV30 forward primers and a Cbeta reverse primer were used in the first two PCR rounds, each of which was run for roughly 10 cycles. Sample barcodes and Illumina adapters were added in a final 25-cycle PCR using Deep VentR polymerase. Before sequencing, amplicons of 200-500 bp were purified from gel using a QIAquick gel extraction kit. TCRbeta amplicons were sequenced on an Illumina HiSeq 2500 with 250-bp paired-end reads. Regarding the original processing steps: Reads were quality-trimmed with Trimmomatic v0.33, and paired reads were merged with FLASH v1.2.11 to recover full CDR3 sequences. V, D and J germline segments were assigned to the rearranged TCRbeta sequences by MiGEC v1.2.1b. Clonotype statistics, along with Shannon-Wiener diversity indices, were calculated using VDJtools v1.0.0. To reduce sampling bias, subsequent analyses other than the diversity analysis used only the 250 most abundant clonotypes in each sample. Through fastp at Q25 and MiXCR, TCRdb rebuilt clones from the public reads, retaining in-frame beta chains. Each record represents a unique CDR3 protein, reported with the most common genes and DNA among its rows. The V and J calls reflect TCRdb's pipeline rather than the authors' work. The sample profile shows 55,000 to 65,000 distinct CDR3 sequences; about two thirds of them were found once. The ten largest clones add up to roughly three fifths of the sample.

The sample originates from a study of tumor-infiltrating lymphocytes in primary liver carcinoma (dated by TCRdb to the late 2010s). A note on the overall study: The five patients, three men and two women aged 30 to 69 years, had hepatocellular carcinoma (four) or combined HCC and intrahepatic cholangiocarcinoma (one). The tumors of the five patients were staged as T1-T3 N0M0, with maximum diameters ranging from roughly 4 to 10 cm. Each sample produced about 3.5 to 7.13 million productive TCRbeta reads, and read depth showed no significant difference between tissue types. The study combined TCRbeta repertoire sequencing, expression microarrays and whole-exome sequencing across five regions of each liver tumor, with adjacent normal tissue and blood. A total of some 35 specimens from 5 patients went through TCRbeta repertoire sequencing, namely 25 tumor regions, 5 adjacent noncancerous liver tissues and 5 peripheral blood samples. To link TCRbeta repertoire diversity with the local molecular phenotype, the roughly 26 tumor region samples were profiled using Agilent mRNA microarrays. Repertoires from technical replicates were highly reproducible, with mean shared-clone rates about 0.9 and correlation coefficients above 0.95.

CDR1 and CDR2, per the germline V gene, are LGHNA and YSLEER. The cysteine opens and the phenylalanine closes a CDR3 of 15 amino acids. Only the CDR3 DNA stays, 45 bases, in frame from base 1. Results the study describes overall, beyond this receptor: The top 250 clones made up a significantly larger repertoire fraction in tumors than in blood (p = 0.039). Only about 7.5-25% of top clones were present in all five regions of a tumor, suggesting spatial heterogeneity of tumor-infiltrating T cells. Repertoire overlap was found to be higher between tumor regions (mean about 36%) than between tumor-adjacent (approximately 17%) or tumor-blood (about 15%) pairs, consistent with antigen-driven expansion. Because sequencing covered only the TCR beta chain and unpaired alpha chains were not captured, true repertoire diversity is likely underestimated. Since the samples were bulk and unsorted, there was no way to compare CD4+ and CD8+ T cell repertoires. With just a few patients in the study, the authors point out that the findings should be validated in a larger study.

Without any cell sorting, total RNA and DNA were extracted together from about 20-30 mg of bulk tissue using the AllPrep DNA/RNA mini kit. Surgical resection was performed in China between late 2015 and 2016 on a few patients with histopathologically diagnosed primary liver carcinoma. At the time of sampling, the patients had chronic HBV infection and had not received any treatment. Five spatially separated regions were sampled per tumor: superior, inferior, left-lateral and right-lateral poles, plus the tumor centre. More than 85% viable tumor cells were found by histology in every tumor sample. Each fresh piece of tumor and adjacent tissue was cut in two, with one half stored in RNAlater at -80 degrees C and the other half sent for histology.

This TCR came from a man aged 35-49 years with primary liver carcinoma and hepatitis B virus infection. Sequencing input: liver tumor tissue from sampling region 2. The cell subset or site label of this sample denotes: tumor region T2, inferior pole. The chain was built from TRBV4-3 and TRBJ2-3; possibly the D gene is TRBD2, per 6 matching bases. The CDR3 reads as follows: CTSSQDLGAGDTQYF. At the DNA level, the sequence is TGCACCAGCAGCCAAGATCTGGGAGCGGGAGATACGCAGTATTTT.